What follows are 3 T cell receptor beta chains derived from one specimen sequenced in a study of T cell responses to AZD1222 COVID-19 vaccine. The method was immunoSEQ multiplex PCR; TCRdb's version includes in-frame clones alone and lacks a portion of them. The table records 120,000 to 150,000 clones, around nine tenths of them present only once. Sample: peripheral blood, taken 28 days after the second AZD1222 dose. The receptors were gathered from an adult who received the AZD1222 COVID-19 vaccine.

The genes are TRBV2 and TRBJ2-7; 7 nucleotides match TRBD2. J gave up 0 bases and V 8 bases, and 7 bases lay outside the gene matches. CDR1 and CDR2 from the germline V gene are SNHLY and FYNNEI. The CDR3 consists of 14 residues. CDR3 DNA: TGTGCCAGCGGGGACTACCCCCTCTCCTACGAGCAGTACTTC. Its translation: CASGDYPLSYEQYF.

This clone showed up just once. This rearrangement joins TRBV18 to TRBJ2-1, with D tentatively TRBD2 (5 bases). Germline loops: CDR1 KGHSH, CDR2 LQKENI. This CDR3 is 16 amino acids long. V was cut by 4 bases and J by 8 bases, with 21 bases left in between. The CDR3 DNA reads as TGTGCCAGCTCACTGATGTTAGCGAACACCGGGGATGAGCAGTTCTTC. It yields the protein CASSLMLANTGDEQFF.

This clone was seen just once. The chain recombines TRBV2 with TRBJ2-1; 13 bases align to TRBD2. Germline CDR1 SNHLY, CDR2 FYNNEI. Trimming cost V 5 bases and J 16 bases; bases outside gene matches: 8. This CDR3 contains 13 residues. This CDR3 is CASSKSWTSGSFF. DNA for the CDR3: TGTGCCAGCAGTAAGTCATGGACTAGCGGGAGTTTCTTC.